This entry lists 30 T cell receptor beta chains sequenced from one sample in a study of spatial heterogeneity in lung cancer (dated by TCRdb to 2018 to 2020). Libraries came from 5' RACE. Sequencer: NextSeq 500. TCRdb applied fastp at Q25 and MiXCR to the public reads, then kept only in-frame beta chains. Here each entry gathers all rows of one CDR3 protein and keeps the most common genes and DNA. For this sample there are about 39,000 distinct CDR3 sequences; around 5.8% appear just once. The ten most abundant clones make up roughly 11% of the sample. What the time point label conveys for this sample: sample taken at primary tumor resection. For TCR sequencing, whole RNA was extracted from tumor and nontumor lung tissue, or from cryopreserved PBMC samples, and no cell sorting was done. The sample was PBMCs, taken at surgery. These receptors originate from a male donor with early-stage non-small cell lung cancer.

The sample holds many counts of this clonotype. V usage is TRBV4-3 and J usage is TRBJ2-7, with D maybe TRBD1 (6 bases). Per the germline V gene, CDR1 is LGHNA and CDR2 is YSLEER. The CDR3 extends over 16 amino acids. Deletions cut 1 base from V and 3 bases from J, with 16 bases between. CDR3 amino acids: CASSQVAFRDNYEQYF. In DNA form, the CDR3 reads TGCGCCAGCAGCCAAGTTGCATTCCGGGACAACTACGAGCAGTACTTC.

This clonotype has at least ten counts. V and J are TRBV4-3 and TRBJ2-3; a weak D match, TRBD2 (5 bases). CDR3 size: 15 residues. Trimming stripped 4 bases from V and 2 bases from J, with 13 bases between. CDR1 is LGHNA, CDR2 YSLEER, per germline. CDR3 nucleotides: TGCGCCAGCAGCCCTTATGAGGGAGCCACAGATACGCAGTATTTT. Its translation is CASSPYEGATDTQYF.

This clonotype was counted at least ten times. This chain uses TRBV7-9 with TRBJ1-3, with D unresolved. V lost 5 bases and J lost 4, with 15 bases in between. Germline V gives CDR1 SEHNR, CDR2 FQNEAQ (reference sequence). This CDR3 comprises 15 residues. CDR3 bases: TGTGCCAGCAGCACCCCCAGACGCTTCGGAAACACCATATATTTT. Protein sequence: CASSTPRRFGNTIYF. The full variable domain, with the rest looked up from reference TRBV7-9 and TRBJ1-3, is DTGVSQNPRHKITKRGQNVTFRCDPISEHNRLYWYRQTLGQGPEFLTYFQNEAQLEKSRLLSDRFSAERPKGSFSTLEIQRTEQGDSAMYLCASSTPRRFGNTIYFGEGSWLTVV.

This clonotype was seen ten or more times. This chain links TRBV28 with TRBJ2-2, with D perhaps matching TRBD1 or TRBD2 (5 bases each). The CDR3 extends over 14 amino acids. Germline V CDR1 and CDR2: MDHEN, SYDVKM. The V and J ends lost 0 bases and 3 bases respectively, with 5 bases between them. CDR3 sequence (DNA): TGTGCCAGCAGTTTATGGGGGGACACCGGGGAGCTGTTTTTT. Translated: CASSLWGDTGELFF.

This clonotype was seen repeatedly, ten times or more. This chain connects TRBV29-1 to TRBJ1-2; D is undetermined. CDR1 SQVTM and CDR2 ANQGSEA come from the germline V gene. The CDR3 length is 14 residues. Trimming left V 0 bases short and J 4 bases short, with 12 bases between. The CDR3 coding sequence is TGCAGCGTTGAAGAATCCAGTCGCGGCTATGGCTACACCTTC. Translation: CSVEESSRGYGYTF.

This clonotype was seen ten or more times. V and J are TRBV27 and TRBJ2-7; D assignment may be TRBD1 or TRBD2 (5 bases each). The V gene's germline CDR1 is MNHEY and CDR2 SMNVEV (reference sequence). CDR3 length: 17 amino acids. The V gene lost 5 bases and the J gene lost 1 base, with 21 bases spanning the gap. The CDR3 DNA sequence: TGTGCCAGCAGTCCAGAGGTCGGGGCGTTCCATTCCTACGAGCAGTACTTC. Translated: CASSPEVGAFHSYEQYF.

This clonotype has at least ten counts. The gene calls are TRBV20-1 and TRBJ2-5; D gene uncertain. Trimming took 1 base from V and 8 from J, leaving 14 bases between them. This CDR3 has 13 amino acids. Per germline, CDR1 DFQATT and CDR2 SNEGSKA (reference sequence). The CDR3 loop reads CSARGSTVGTQYF. The CDR3 DNA sequence: TGCAGTGCTAGAGGCAGCACGGTTGGTACCCAGTACTTC.

This clonotype has just a few counts. The chain employs TRBV20-1 and TRBJ1-6; D gene ambiguous. The CDR3 has 14 residues. The germline V gene encodes CDR1 DFQATT and CDR2 SNEGSKA (reference sequence). The V gene lost 6 bases and the J gene lost 10 bases, with 19 bases spanning the gap. CDR3 residues: CSADRTARGSPLHF. The CDR3 nucleotides are TGCAGTGCCGACCGGACCGCCAGAGGATCACCCCTCCACTTT.

The chain couples TRBV18 to TRBJ2-5; possible D gene TRBD1, 5 bases. In germline, CDR1 is KGHSH, CDR2 LQKENI. The CDR3 contains 15 residues. The V end lost 3 bases, the J end lost 1 base, and 12 bases lay between the germline ends. This chain's CDR3 is CASSPRANGQETQYF. The CDR3 DNA sequence: TGTGCCAGCTCACCCAGGGCTAACGGCCAAGAGACCCAGTACTTC.

This clonotype was found many times. The chain recombines TRBV28 with TRBJ1-1; 8 nucleotides match TRBD1. J was trimmed by 0 bases and V by 3 bases; bases with no gene match: 9. The CDR3 length is 17 residues. From germline, CDR1 is MDHEN and CDR2 SYDVKM. The CDR3 sequence is CASSFLNRGSVNTEAFF. CDR3 bases: TGTGCCAGCAGTTTTTTAAACAGGGGGAGCGTGAACACTGAAGCTTTCTTT. Full variable domain (outside the CDR3, taken from reference TRBV28 and TRBJ1-1): DVKVTQSSRYLVKRTGEKVFLECVQDMDHENMFWYRQDPGLGLRLIYFSYDVKMKEKGDIPEGYSVSREKKERFSLILESASTNQTSMYLCASSFLNRGSVNTEAFFGQGTRLTVV.

This clonotype turned up a few times. The chain is built from TRBV6-4 and TRBJ1-5, with no clear D. Per the germline V gene, CDR1 is MRHNA and CDR2 is SNTAGT. Trimming removed 5 bases from V and 2 bases from J, with 10 bases in between. This CDR3 comprises 14 residues. The CDR3 loop is CASSRVEGNQPQHF. CDR3 nucleotide sequence: TGTGCCAGCAGTAGGGTTGAGGGCAATCAGCCCCAGCATTTT.

This clonotype was observed at least ten times. The chain links TRBV4-2 to TRBJ2-5; 8 bases are shared with TRBD1. The CDR3 covers 15 residues. Germline V gene sequence: CDR1 LGHNA, CDR2 YNFKEQ. V shed 1 base and J 6 bases; nucleotides not matched to a gene: 7. This chain's CDR3 is CASSQVGQGGKTQYF. The CDR3 nucleotides are TGTGCCAGCAGCCAAGTAGGACAGGGAGGAAAGACCCAGTACTTC.

This clonotype appeared many times. The gene calls are TRBV20-1 and TRBJ2-7; D tentatively reads TRBD1 or TRBD2 (5 bases each). The CDR3 is 13 amino acids. In germline, CDR1 is DFQATT, CDR2 SNEGSKA (reference sequence). V was pared by 6 bases and J by 6 bases, with 18 bases between. The CDR3 DNA sequence: TGCAGTGCGAGACGGGACGCGGCTTCCGAGCAGTACTTC. Encoded protein: CSARRDAASEQYF.

This clonotype was picked up many times. The V call is TRBV19, the J call TRBJ2-3; D tentatively fits TRBD1 or TRBD2 (5 bases each). The CDR3 consists of 14 residues. The germline CDR1 and CDR2 sequences are LNHDA and SQIVND (reference sequence). Trimming stripped 5 bases from V and 2 bases from J, with 11 bases between. The CDR3 bases are TGTGCCAGTAGTGACAGAGGGACCACAGATACGCAGTATTTT. It encodes CASSDRGTTDTQYF.

This clonotype has a count of ten or more. V usage is TRBV20-1 and J usage is TRBJ2-5, with D tentatively TRBD1 or TRBD2 (5 bases each). Trimming took off 6 bases at V and 1 base at J, with 9 bases between the two ends. This CDR3 has 12 amino acids. Germline V CDR1 and CDR2: DFQATT, SNEGSKA (reference sequence). This CDR3 reads CSASGTQETQYF. The CDR3 DNA follows: TGCAGTGCCTCAGGGACCCAAGAGACCCAGTACTTC.

J is TRBJ2-6 and V is TRBV19; TRBD2 aligns across 7 bases. The germline gives CDR1 LNHDA, CDR2 SQIVND (reference sequence). CDR3 length: 14 amino acids. Trimming cost V 6 bases and J 9 bases; bases outside gene matches: 8. DNA for the CDR3: TGTGCCAGTAGGTCGGGGGGTATTGGCAACGTCCTGACTTTC. Translated: CASRSGGIGNVLTF.

CDR3 amino acids: CASSLTSNQPQHF. The CDR3 DNA sequence: TGTGCCAGCAGCCTCACAAGCAATCAGCCCCAGCATTTT. The chain couples TRBV14 to TRBJ1-5, with no clear D. The CDR3 has 13 residues. Germline-derived CDR1 and CDR2 are SGHDN and FVKESK. V gave up 4 bases and J gave up 1 base, with 5 bases separating them.

The sample holds a few counts of this clonotype. The chain links TRBV12-5 to TRBJ1-1, with 7 nucleotides matching TRBD1. From germline, CDR1 is LGHNT and CDR2 FRNRAP. This CDR3 has 15 residues. V dropped 3 bases and J dropped 3; count of bases not matched to a gene: 7. The CDR3 DNA sequence: TGTGCTAGTGGTTTTTACACAGGGGCCTACACTGAAGCTTTCTTT. Translated: CASGFYTGAYTEAFF.

There are a few counts of this clonotype. The chain couples TRBV6-5 to TRBJ1-4; the match to TRBD1 covers 8 bases. The CDR3 loop spans 16 amino acids. Unmatched junction bases numbered 10, after V lost 6 bases and J lost 4 bases. Germline V CDR1 and CDR2: MNHEY, SVGAGI. The DNA for the CDR3 is TGTGCCAGCAGCCACTCGGACAGGGCTTTTAATGAAAAACTGTTTTTT. It codes for CASSHSDRAFNEKLFF.

The table lists this clonotype with many counts. The chain has TRBV6-5 and TRBJ1-5; 10 bases are shared with TRBD1. Germline V lookup: CDR1 MNHEY, CDR2 SVGAGI. Trimming removed 6 bases from V and 2 bases from J; junction bases left unmatched: 4. The CDR3 consists of 15 residues. CDR3 sequence: CASRAGTGGNQPQHF. In DNA, the CDR3 is TGTGCCAGCAGGGCCGGGACAGGGGGCAATCAGCCCCAGCATTTT.

This clonotype was observed many times. This chain's CDR3 is CAWMRGRNEKLFF. In DNA form, the CDR3 reads TGTGCCTGGATGAGGGGGCGCAATGAAAAACTGTTTTTT. This chain links TRBV30 with TRBJ1-4, with 7 nucleotides matching TRBD1. This CDR3 comprises 13 residues. Germline V CDR1 and CDR2: GTSNPN, SVGIG (reference sequence). Trimming removed 4 bases from V and 5 bases from J; junction bases left unmatched: 4.

This clonotype was detected many times. The DNA of the CDR3 is TGTGCCAGCAGCCAGGGCGGGACTGTTGGAAACACCATATATTTT. Translation: CASSQGGTVGNTIYF. The V and J genes are TRBV3-1 and TRBJ1-3, with TRBD1 as a possible D gene (5 bases). V was pared by 3 bases and J by 3 bases, with 12 bases between. CDR3 length: 15 amino acids. Germline V lookup: CDR1 LGHDT, CDR2 YNNKEL (reference sequence).

This clonotype has ten or more counts. The chain uses TRBV15 and TRBJ2-7; D ambiguous. The V gene's germline CDR1 is LNHNV and CDR2 YYDKDF (reference sequence). The CDR3 covers 13 residues. Between the trimmed V and J ends, which lost 5 bases and 1 base, there was a span of 9 bases. The CDR3 bases are TGTGCCACCAGCGGAAGAAGTTCCTACGAGCAGTACTTC. Translating gives CATSGRSSYEQYF.

There are many counts of this clonotype. The chain is built from TRBV11-2 and TRBJ2-3; TRBD2 matches 9 bases. This CDR3 has 18 residues. CDR1 SGHAT and CDR2 FQNNGV come from the germline V gene. V dropped 1 base and J dropped 0; count of bases not matched to a gene: 8. The CDR3 protein is CASSLVWRLAGSTDTQYF. Here the CDR3 DNA reads TGTGCCAGCAGCTTAGTATGGAGGCTAGCGGGGAGCACAGATACGCAGTATTTT.

There are many counts of this clonotype. CDR3 protein: CAISERQGAYNEQFF. Written as DNA, the CDR3 is TGTGCCATCAGTGAACGTCAGGGTGCGTACAATGAGCAGTTCTTC. The chain links TRBV10-3 to TRBJ2-1, with TRBD1 as a possible D gene (5 bases). The CDR3 extends over 15 amino acids. The V and J ends lost 3 bases and 4 bases respectively, with 13 bases between them. Germline V lookup: CDR1 ENHRY, CDR2 SYGVKD.

The chain combines TRBV7-9 with TRBJ1-4, with D perhaps TRBD1 (6 bases). Germline assignment: CDR1 SEHNR and CDR2 FQNEAQ (reference sequence). V was trimmed by 3 bases and J by 4 bases, leaving 24 bases between them. The CDR3 runs to 19 residues. The CDR3 loop is CASSFGGDYPGHFNEKLFF. For the CDR3, the DNA is TGTGCCAGCAGCTTCGGAGGGGATTATCCGGGACACTTTAATGAAAAACTGTTTTTT.

This clonotype was seen at least ten times. The chain employs TRBV12-3 or TRBV12-4 and TRBJ1-4; D remains ambiguous. This CDR3 contains 13 residues. V was clipped by 3 bases and J by 3 bases, with 5 bases between them. The CDR3 nucleotides read TGTGCCAGCAGTTTGGGGTCTAATGAAAAACTGTTTTTT. This sequence encodes CASSLGSNEKLFF.

This clonotype was seen many times. The rearrangement joins TRBV20-1 to TRBJ1-5, with D perhaps TRBD1 (6 bases). Trimming removed 0 bases at V and 5 bases at J, with 8 bases between. The germline V gene encodes CDR1 DFQATT and CDR2 SNEGSKA (reference sequence). The CDR3 has 13 amino acids. CDR3 residues: CSAREQGDQPQHF. DNA of the CDR3: TGCAGTGCTAGAGAACAGGGTGATCAGCCCCAGCATTTT.

This clonotype was counted ten times or more. The gene calls are TRBV7-9 and TRBJ2-7; D is possibly TRBD1 or TRBD2 (6 bases each). The CDR3 has 16 residues. Germline V gives CDR1 SEHNR, CDR2 FQNEAQ (reference sequence). V dropped 5 bases and J dropped 1 base, with 18 bases sitting between them. The CDR3 is CASSPDTGAHSYEQYF. The DNA of the CDR3 is TGTGCCAGCAGCCCCGACACGGGGGCACATTCCTACGAGCAGTACTTC.

This clonotype was seen many times. The rearrangement uses TRBV4-1 and TRBJ2-7; either TRBD1 or TRBD2 may supply D (5 bases each). The length of the CDR3 is 19 residues. Germline V gives CDR1 MGHRA, CDR2 YSYEKL. The ends were cut back, 1 base at V and 2 bases at J, with 24 bases in the middle. The CDR3 reads CASSQVGGRRRESPYEQYF. In DNA, the CDR3 is TGCGCCAGCAGCCAAGTTGGGGGTCGCCGTAGGGAGTCGCCCTACGAGCAGTACTTC.